Below, 7 T cell receptor beta chains from the same sample are listed, as sequenced in a study of CD8+ T cells in alopecia areata. The authors sorted CD4+ cells into CD25+CD127- cells for a few patients. Investigators isolated RNA and reverse transcribed it into cDNA to act as the sequencing template. Produced via immunoSEQ multiplex PCR; TCRdb's table is partial and in-frame only. Seen here are approximately 40,000 clones, around half observed once, and the top ten hold roughly 1.8%. The sample comprised CD4+ Tregs sorted from blood. The receptors stem from a human donor with alopecia areata.

The J gene is TRBJ2-3, the V gene TRBV5-8; 9 nucleotides align to TRBD2. The CDR3 consists of 15 residues. V shed 2 bases and J 6 bases; nucleotides not matched to a gene: 7. From germline, CDR1 is SGHTS and CDR2 YDEGEE. The chain's CDR3 is CASSLIAGVSDTQYF. DNA for the CDR3: TGTGCCAGCAGCTTAATAGCGGGGGTTTCGGATACGCAGTATTTT.

The chain employs TRBV7-3 and TRBJ2-1; weak D call: TRBD2 (5 bases). Looked up from germline, CDR1 is SGHTA and CDR2 is FQGTGA. Trimming left V 8 bases short and J 10 bases short, with 18 bases between. This CDR3 contains 13 residues. CDR3 DNA: TGTGCCAGCGGACGGAGGCTACGAGAGGAGCAGTTCTTC. As protein: CASGRRLREEQFF.

V usage is TRBV27 and J usage is TRBJ2-1; a weak D match, TRBD1 (6 bases). Germline values: CDR1 MNHEY, CDR2 SMNVEV (reference sequence). The CDR3 extends over 13 amino acids. Between the trimmed V and J ends, which lost 3 bases and 9 bases, there was a span of 12 bases. The CDR3 reads CASSFSTGGEQFF. In nucleotides, the CDR3 is TGTGCCAGCAGTTTTTCGACAGGTGGTGAGCAGTTCTTC.

The chain couples TRBV19 to TRBJ2-7, with D perhaps matching TRBD1 (6 bases). V lost 7 bases to trimming and J lost 6 bases, with 13 bases between them. The CDR3 is 12 residues long. Looked up from germline, CDR1 is LNHDA and CDR2 is SQIVND (reference sequence). DNA for the CDR3: TGTGCCAGTATTGGGGTCAGGGGCGAGCAGTACTTC. It yields the protein CASIGVRGEQYF.

V usage is TRBV4-3 and J usage is TRBJ2-1; TRBD1 aligns across 9 bases. V was pared by 3 bases and J by 11 bases, with 11 bases of the junction left unmatched. Germline CDR1 LGHNA, CDR2 YSLEER. The CDR3 has 15 amino acids. The CDR3 protein is CASSQTGGEEVKQFF. As DNA, the CDR3 is TGCGCCAGCAGCCAGACAGGGGGGGAAGAGGTAAAGCAGTTCTTC.

In its sample, this clone ranks as medium-sized (0.01 to 0.1%). This rearrangement joins TRBV28 to TRBJ2-4; D is perhaps TRBD2 (5 bases). The CDR3 is 14 residues long. V shed 5 bases and J shed 6 bases, with 14 bases lying between them. Germline V gives CDR1 MDHEN, CDR2 SYDVKM. The CDR3 DNA reads TGTGCCAGCAGTAAACAGTGGGCGGGAAACATTCAGTACTTC. It specifies CASSKQWAGNIQYF.

This clone was detected only a few times. V gene TRBV13 combines with J gene TRBJ1-4; TRBD1 might be the D (5 bases). CDR1 and CDR2 from the germline V gene are PRHDT and FYEKMQ (reference sequence). The CDR3 is 16 residues long. Deletions cut 5 bases from V and 7 bases from J, with 20 bases between. Here the CDR3 reads CASSPHGRQGTEKLFF. As DNA, the CDR3 is TGTGCCAGCAGCCCACACGGGAGGCAGGGAACTGAAAAACTGTTTTTT.